The clone carrying this T cell receptor (beta chain) was counted ten times or more. This CDR3 is 13 amino acids long. Trimming cost V 1 base and J 5 bases, with 12 bases left between them. CDR1 is DFQATT, CDR2 SNEGSKA, per germline (reference sequence). This sample was included in a study of T-cell reconstitution after alpha-beta-depleted transplantation in children. A library of TCRbeta sequences, prepared with unique molecular identifiers, was generated. Via MiXCR, TCRdb re-called the PCR reads, giving one row per CDR3 protein. The sample contains roughly 670,000 distinct CDR3 sequences, around 13% of which appear only once.

The input for sequencing was PBMCs, taken before TCRalphabeta/CD19-depleted stem cell transplant. The V and J genes are TRBV20-1 and TRBJ2-7; the D is unclear. The receptor's source is a girl under 10 years old with congenital amegakaryocytic thrombocytopenia, due to receive a stem cell transplant. CDR3 sequence reads: CSARVVPLDEQYF. In DNA form, the CDR3 reads TGCAGTGCTAGAGTAGTGCCGTTGGACGAGCAGTACTTC.